The 30 T cell receptor beta chains in this list originate from one sample, sequenced in a study of neurological immune-mediated disorders. MiXCR was run by TCRdb on the 5' RACE reads, yielding one entry per CDR3 protein. The sample includes roughly 76,000 distinct CDR3 sequences, 3.2% seen only once; the top ten take approximately 4.7%. The sequencing sample was made of PBMCs. The receptors derive from a woman aged 45-65 years with multiple sclerosis.

This clonotype was seen at least ten times. The chain is built from TRBV9 and TRBJ1-2; TRBD1 might be the D (5 bases). Per the germline V gene, CDR1 is SGDLS and CDR2 is YYNGEE. Trimming cost V 0 bases and J 6 bases, with 9 bases left between them. This CDR3 spans 13 amino acids. The CDR3 here is CASSVVGTNGYTF. CDR3 bases: TGTGCCAGCAGCGTAGTCGGGACCAATGGCTACACCTTC.

This chain uses TRBV20-1 with TRBJ2-3; D unresolved. The CDR3 totals 13 residues. Germline-derived CDR1 and CDR2 are DFQATT and SNEGSKA (reference sequence). Trimming shortened V by 4 bases and J by 4 bases, and 12 bases separated the two germline ends. CDR3 protein: CSANPGRPDTQYF. The CDR3 DNA reads TGCAGTGCTAACCCCGGACGGCCAGATACGCAGTATTTT.

This clonotype was recorded at least ten times. The chain uses TRBV7-8 and TRBJ1-2, with no clear D. Germline V gives CDR1 SGHVS, CDR2 FQNEAQ. V lost 3 bases to trimming and J lost 8 bases, with 13 bases between them. The CDR3 sequence is 13 residues long. CDR3 nucleotide sequence: TGTGCCAGCAGCTTTACCGGCTCCGGGGGCTACACCTTC. It encodes CASSFTGSGGYTF. Together with reference TRBV7-8 and TRBJ1-2, the CDR3 gives the full variable domain: GAGVSQSPRYKVAKRGQDVALRCDPISGHVSLFWYQQALGQGPEFLTYFQNEAQLDKSGLPSDRFFAERPEGSVSTLKIQRTQQEDSAVYLCASSFTGSGGYTFGSGTRLTVV.

The table lists this clonotype with many counts. V is TRBV20-1 and J is TRBJ2-1; TRBD1 aligns across 9 bases. With 6 bases clipped from V and 2 bases from J, the junction kept 5 bases outside the gene matches. The CDR3 has 14 residues. Germline CDR1 is DFQATT and CDR2 is SNEGSKA (reference sequence). The CDR3 DNA is TGCAGTGCATTGGACAGGGGACCCTACAATGAGCAGTTCTTC. Amino acids: CSALDRGPYNEQFF.

This clonotype was recorded at least ten times. At one of its ends the junction is not consistent with the germline gene, which may arise from a read error. The CDR3 coding sequence is TGTGCTAGCAGCTTAAACGGGAACACTGAAGCTTTCTTT. Its translation: CASSLNGNTEAFF. The rearrangement links TRBV7-7 to TRBJ1-1; D not certain. The CDR3 spans 13 residues. The germline V gene encodes CDR1 SSHAT and CDR2 FNYEAQ (reference sequence).

This clonotype showed up many times. The chain employs TRBV18 and TRBJ1-6, with D unresolved. The CDR3 is made up of 15 amino acids. The germline V and J ends were trimmed by 1 base and 16 bases, with 20 bases remaining between them. The V gene's germline CDR1 is KGHSH and CDR2 LQKENI. This CDR3 reads CASSPQDRSGSLLHF. CDR3 nucleotide sequence: TGTGCCAGCTCACCACAGGATAGGAGTGGGTCCTTACTCCACTTT.

There are many counts of this clonotype. CDR3 bases: TGTGCCAGCAGCTTAGCAGGAAGGGGCTACGAGCAGTACTTC. This translates into CASSLAGRGYEQYF. This chain links TRBV7-9 with TRBJ2-7; TRBD1 might be the D (5 bases). CDR1 is SEHNR, CDR2 FQNEAQ, per germline (reference sequence). V lost 0 bases and J lost 3, with 9 bases in between. CDR3 size: 14 residues.

Only a few counts were recorded for this clonotype. Possible read error: a much larger clone is one base away. This chain links TRBV11-2 with TRBJ2-3; D tentatively reads TRBD1 or TRBD2 (6 bases each). Trimming removed 0 bases at V and 1 base at J, with 11 bases between. Germline loops: CDR1 SGHAT, CDR2 FQNNGV. The CDR3 extends over 16 amino acids. This CDR3 is CASSLDGGFGTDTQYF. In nucleotides, the CDR3 is TGTGCCAGCAGCTTAGACGGGGGCTTTGGCACAGATACGCAGTATTTT.

This clonotype has a count of ten or more. The chain uses TRBV12-3 or TRBV12-4 and TRBJ2-7, with 9 bases aligning to TRBD2. Losses at the gene ends were 6 bases for V and 0 bases for J; bases not matched to a gene: 6. The CDR3 is 15 residues long. CDR3 sequence (DNA): TGTGCCAGCAGGCCGACTAGCGGTAGCTCCTACGAGCAGTACTTC. This translates into CASRPTSGSSYEQYF.

This clonotype was recorded a few times. A much larger clone differs from this one at a single base, so this may be a read error. The chain couples TRBV12-3 or TRBV12-4 to TRBJ1-1; D is possibly TRBD1 (6 bases). The CDR3 totals 11 residues. The CDR3 sequence: CDSVIWGAAFF. CDR3 nucleotides: TGTGACAGCGTCATCTGGGGGGCAGCTTTCTTT.

This clonotype was counted ten times or more. The CDR3 DNA reads TGTGCCAGCAGCCAAGAGCAGGGTGAAGCTTTCTTT. This gives the protein CASSQEQGEAFF. The chain is built from TRBV3-1 and TRBJ1-1; perhaps TRBD1 as D (5 bases). Trimming took 0 bases from V and 7 from J, leaving 6 bases between them. The CDR3 sequence is 12 residues long. CDR1 LGHDT and CDR2 YNNKEL come from the germline V gene (reference sequence). The complete variable domain, with remaining parts taken from reference TRBV3-1 and TRBJ1-1, reads DTAVSQTPKYLVTQMGNDKSIKCEQNLGHDTMYWYKQDSKKFLKIMFSYNNKELIINETVPNRFSPKSPDKAHLNLHINSLELGDSAVYFCASSQEQGEAFFGQGTRLTVV.

This clonotype was counted only a few times. The chain carries TRBV20-1 and TRBJ1-6; the D is unclear. CDR1 is DFQATT and CDR2 is SNEGSKA in the germline V gene (reference sequence). This CDR3 contains 15 residues. V dropped 2 bases and J dropped 5 bases, with 13 bases sitting between them. The CDR3 loop reads CSARRPPENNSPLHF. The CDR3 DNA follows: TGCAGTGCTAGACGTCCGCCGGAGAATAATTCACCCCTCCACTTT.

The table lists this clonotype with many counts. The rearrangement links TRBV25-1 to TRBJ1-1; weak D call: TRBD1 (6 bases). V dropped 4 bases and J dropped 4 bases, with 13 bases sitting between them. Germline assignment: CDR1 MGHDK and CDR2 SYGVNS. The CDR3 length is 14 residues. CDR3 loop: CASSGWGAATEAFF. For the CDR3, the DNA is TGTGCCAGCAGTGGGTGGGGGGCGGCCACTGAAGCTTTCTTT.

This clonotype was seen a few times. One base away lies a much larger clone, so this may be a sequencing read error. This sequence joins TRBV5-1 and TRBJ1-3; D is unclear. The CDR3 totals 14 residues. Germline CDR1 and CDR2: SGHRS and YFSETQ. V lost 4 bases, J lost 0 bases, and 8 bases lay in between. CDR3 residues: CASSPGISGNTIYF. In DNA, the CDR3 is TGCGCCAGCAGCCCCGGTATCTCTGGAAACACCATATATTTT.

The V call is TRBV20-1, the J call TRBJ1-5, with 7 positions matching TRBD1. V lost 6 bases to trimming and J lost 0 bases; unmatched junction nucleotides: 8. Germline V gene sequence: CDR1 DFQATT, CDR2 SNEGSKA (reference sequence). The CDR3 has 15 residues. CDR3 loop: CSAPQGGNSNQPQHF. DNA for the CDR3: TGCAGTGCGCCTCAGGGGGGGAATAGCAATCAGCCCCAGCATTTT.

This clonotype has ten or more counts. The chain couples TRBV6-1 to TRBJ1-4; 9 bases align to TRBD1. Germline lookup yields CDR1 MNHNS and CDR2 SASEGT. This CDR3 region has 14 residues. V was clipped by 7 bases and J by 6 bases; unmatched bases: 6. The CDR3 region has the DNA TGTGCCAGCAAAAGAGGACAGGGGCATGAAAAACTGTTTTTT. It translates to CASKRGQGHEKLFF.

This clonotype was observed many times. The chain is built from TRBV6-1 and TRBJ2-2, with D perhaps TRBD2 (5 bases). Germline V gene lookup returns CDR1 MNHNS and CDR2 SASEGT. The CDR3 loop spans 15 amino acids. The V end was cut by 8 bases, the J end by 6 bases, with 19 bases between. CDR3 in DNA: TGTGCCAGCGAGGCTCGAGGGAGAAAGGCCGGGGAGCTGTTTTTT. Translation: CASEARGRKAGELFF.

This clonotype was seen at least ten times. The chain links TRBV7-2 to TRBJ1-1; TRBD1 matches at 7 bases. The CDR3 covers 15 residues. V trimming: 4 bases; J trimming: 1 base; junction bases outside the gene matches: 6. The germline gives CDR1 SGHTA, CDR2 FQGNSA. The CDR3 protein is CASSSQTGWNTEAFF. The CDR3, as DNA: TGTGCCAGCAGCTCTCAGACAGGGTGGAACACTGAAGCTTTCTTT.

This clonotype has ten or more counts. The gene calls are TRBV28 and TRBJ2-3; no definite D call. Trimming cost V 4 bases and J 0 bases, with 11 bases left between them. Germline CDR1 MDHEN, CDR2 SYDVKM. There are 15 residues in the CDR3. The CDR3 loop reads CASSSYGFSTDTQYF. The CDR3 DNA sequence: TGTGCCAGCAGTTCATACGGCTTTAGCACAGATACGCAGTATTTT. Full variable domain (missing parts from reference TRBV28 and TRBJ2-3): DVKVTQSSRYLVKRTGEKVFLECVQDMDHENMFWYRQDPGLGLRLIYFSYDVKMKEKGDIPEGYSVSREKKERFSLILESASTNQTSMYLCASSSYGFSTDTQYFGPGTRLTVL.

This clonotype was recorded at least ten times. The chain combines TRBV3-1 with TRBJ2-1; TRBD1 matches 7 bases. The germline V gene encodes CDR1 LGHDT and CDR2 YNNKEL (reference sequence). The CDR3 runs 14 residues. J was trimmed by 7 bases and V by 1 base; bases with no gene match: 4. CDR3 coding DNA: TGTGCCAGCAGCCAAGTTCAGGGGGTGAATGAGCAGTTCTTC. It encodes CASSQVQGVNEQFF.

The CDR3 sequence: CASSITGVAETQYF. DNA of the CDR3: TGTGCCAGCAGCATCACAGGGGTGGCGGAGACCCAGTACTTC. This chain uses TRBV4-2 with TRBJ2-5; 7 nucleotides line up with TRBD1. Germline CDR1 LGHNA, CDR2 YNFKEQ. This CDR3 has 14 residues. The V and J ends lost 5 bases and 5 bases, in that order; junction bases with no gene match: 8.

This clonotype occurred a few times. V and J are TRBV18 and TRBJ2-2; D is possibly TRBD2 (6 bases). Germline assignment: CDR1 KGHSH and CDR2 LQKENI. V was clipped by 4 bases and J by 4 bases, with 16 bases between them. The CDR3 loop spans 16 amino acids. This CDR3 is CASSLPADYFTGELFF. DNA for the CDR3: TGTGCCAGCTCACTTCCCGCGGACTACTTCACCGGGGAGCTGTTTTTT.

This clonotype was detected many times. CDR3 DNA sequence: TGTGCCAGCAGACACGGGGGGTTTGTCGACACTGAAGCTTTCTTT. It specifies CASRHGGFVDTEAFF. This chain joins TRBV6-2 or TRBV6-3 and TRBJ1-1; D is perhaps TRBD1 (5 bases). Trimming removed 6 bases at V and 3 bases at J, with 17 bases between. This CDR3 has 15 amino acids. Germline V gene sequence: CDR1 MNHEY, CDR2 SVGEGT.

This clonotype has a count of ten or more. The chain combines TRBV7-2 with TRBJ2-1, with no clear D. The V gene's germline CDR1 is SGHTA and CDR2 FQGNSA. The ends were cut back, 0 bases at V and 4 bases at J, with 10 bases in the middle. The CDR3 is made up of 15 amino acids. CDR3 region: CASSLAHGPYNEQFF. The CDR3 DNA follows: TGTGCCAGCAGCTTAGCGCACGGTCCGTACAATGAGCAGTTCTTC.

This clonotype has a count of ten or more. V and J are TRBV20-1 and TRBJ1-1; TRBD1 is a possible D gene (6 bases). The CDR3 loop spans 12 amino acids. Trimming left V 5 bases short and J 2 bases short, with 9 bases between. CDR1 DFQATT and CDR2 SNEGSKA come from the germline V gene (reference sequence). The CDR3 loop is CSAPGDNTEAFF. CDR3 sequence (DNA): TGCAGTGCTCCAGGGGATAACACTGAAGCTTTCTTT.

This clonotype showed up many times. The chain uses TRBV5-1 and TRBJ2-3, with D possibly TRBD2 on 5 matching bases. Deletions cut 1 base from V and 5 bases from J, with 11 bases between. Germline V CDR1 and CDR2: SGHRS, YFSETQ. The CDR3 loop spans 14 amino acids. CDR3 coding DNA: TGCGCCAGCAGCTTGAGAGAGAGCGGAGATACGCAGTATTTT. Protein: CASSLRESGDTQYF. The variable domain in full, completed from reference TRBV5-1 and TRBJ2-3, reads KAGVTQTPRYLIKTRGQQVTLSCSPISGHRSVSWYQQTPGQGLQFLFEYFSETQRNKGNFPGRFSGRQFSNSRSEMNVSTLELGDSALYLCASSLRESGDTQYFGPGTRLTVL.

This clonotype occurred a few times. A much larger clone differs from this one at a single base, so this may be a read error. The chain links TRBV27 to TRBJ2-3; possible D gene TRBD2, 5 bases. V shed 5 bases and J shed 3 bases, with 15 bases lying between them. Germline assignment: CDR1 MNHEY and CDR2 SMNVEV (reference sequence). This CDR3 contains 15 residues. The CDR3 bases are TGTGCCAGCAGTGAGGGCCTCAACACGACAGATACGCAGTATTTT. It is translated as CASSEGLNTTDTQYF.

This clonotype was detected ten times or more. This chain uses TRBV7-9 with TRBJ2-7; D may be TRBD1 (5 bases). CDR1 and CDR2 from the germline V gene are SEHNR and FQNEAQ (reference sequence). The CDR3 is 17 amino acids. With 5 bases removed from V and 0 bases from J, the gap between germline ends came to 20 bases. The CDR3 DNA follows: TGTGCCAGCAGCCCCGATGGATCACACAGGCCCTCCTACGAGCAGTACTTC. As protein: CASSPDGSHRPSYEQYF.

This clonotype was recorded many times. The genes are TRBV2 and TRBJ2-5; 7 bases align to TRBD2. This CDR3 contains 14 residues. Germline CDR1 reads SNHLY; CDR2 reads FYNNEI. Trimming removed 8 bases from V and 2 bases from J; junction bases left unmatched: 8. CDR3 in amino acids: CASGGRGPQETQYF. The CDR3 nucleotides read TGTGCCAGCGGCGGGAGAGGGCCACAAGAGACCCAGTACTTC. The variable domain in full, completed from reference TRBV2 and TRBJ2-5, reads EPEVTQTPSHQVTQMGQEVILRCVPISNHLYFYWYRQILGQKVEFLVSFYNNEISEKSEIFDDQFSVERPDGSNFTLKIRSTKLEDSAMYFCASGGRGPQETQYFGPGTRLLVL.

This clonotype occurred many times. This sequence joins TRBV7-2 and TRBJ2-1; D is perhaps TRBD2 (6 bases). The CDR3 length is 15 residues. The germline V and J ends were trimmed by 5 bases and 4 bases, with 15 bases remaining between them. Looked up from germline, CDR1 is SGHTA and CDR2 is FQGNSA. For the CDR3, the DNA is TGTGCCAGCAGCCAAACTAGCAGTAATTACAATGAGCAGTTCTTC. Translated: CASSQTSSNYNEQFF. Variable domain in full (rest from reference TRBV7-2 and TRBJ2-1): GAGVSQSPSNKVTEKGKDVELRCDPISGHTALYWYRQSLGQGLEFLIYFQGNSAPDKSGLPSDRFSAERTGGSVSTLTIQRTQQEDSAVYLCASSQTSSNYNEQFFGPGTRLTVL.